This T cell receptor beta chain is from a study of blood T cell repertoires in COVID-19. Study summary: Acute and convalescent COVID-19 samples came from the United States, Italy and Spain. T cells, B-cell-depleted T cells, or PBMCs supplied cDNA or gDNA.

Measured with immunoSEQ multiplex PCR; TCRdb has only the in-frame clones, and not every one. The table shows about 220,000 clones, with approximately 85% occurring only once. This clone occurred a few times. Trimming shortened V by 4 bases and J by 6 bases, and 12 bases separated the two germline ends. Germline V gives CDR1 SGHRS, CDR2 YFSETQ. The CDR3 is made up of 13 amino acids. This clonotype was sampled from a man aged 50-59 years who had recovered from COVID-19. The sample taken for sequencing was peripheral blood. The V and J genes are TRBV5-1 and TRBJ2-3; unclear D gene. Here the CDR3 reads CASSLPVADTQYF. In DNA form, the CDR3 reads TGCGCCAGCAGCCTCCCGGTTGCGGATACGCAGTATTTT. Based on the CDR3 plus reference TRBV5-1 and TRBJ2-3, the full variable domain is KAGVTQTPRYLIKTRGQQVTLSCSPISGHRSVSWYQQTPGQGLQFLFEYFSETQRNKGNFPGRFSGRQFSNSRSEMNVSTLELGDSALYLCASSLPVADTQYFGPGTRLTVL.